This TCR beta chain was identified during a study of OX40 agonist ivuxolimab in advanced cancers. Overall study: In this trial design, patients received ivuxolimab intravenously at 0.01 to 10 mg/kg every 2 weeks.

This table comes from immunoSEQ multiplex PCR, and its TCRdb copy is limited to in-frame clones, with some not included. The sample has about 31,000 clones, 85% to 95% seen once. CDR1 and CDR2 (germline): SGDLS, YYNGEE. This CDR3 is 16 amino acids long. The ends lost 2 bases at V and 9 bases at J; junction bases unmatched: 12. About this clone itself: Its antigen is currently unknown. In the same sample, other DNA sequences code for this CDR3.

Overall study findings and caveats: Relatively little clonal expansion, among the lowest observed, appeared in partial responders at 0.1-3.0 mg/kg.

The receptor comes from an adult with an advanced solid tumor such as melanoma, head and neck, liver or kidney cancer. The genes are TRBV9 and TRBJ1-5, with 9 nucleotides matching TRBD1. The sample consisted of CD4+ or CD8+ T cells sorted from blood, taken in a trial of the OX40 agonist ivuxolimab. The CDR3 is CASSVEPGQGRRPQHF. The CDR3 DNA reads TGTGCCAGCAGCGTGGAGCCGGGACAGGGAAGGAGGCCCCAGCATTTT.